This T cell receptor beta chain was sequenced in a study of response to subunit inactivated influenza vaccine. V dropped 3 bases and J dropped 4 bases, with 18 bases sitting between them. This CDR3 is 16 amino acids long. Germline V gene data show CDR1 as MDHEN and CDR2 as SYDVKM. TCRdb redid the calling of the RT-PCR reads with MiXCR, one entry per CDR3 protein. The sample contains about 800,000 distinct CDR3 sequences, 21% of which appear only once. Study-level results: There was a suggestion from the authors that each seasonal influenza vaccination recruits few new T cells.

This clonotype was counted between two and nine times. Its antigen is not identified. The chain employs TRBV28 and TRBJ1-1; possible D gene TRBD1, 6 bases. The sample consisted of PBMCs from blood, taken less than 6 days after vaccination. The TCR comes from a man aged 50 to 60 who received an inactivated influenza vaccine. The CDR3 region has the DNA TGTGCCAGCAGTTTTAGGTCAGGGGAGGGGGGCACTGAAGCTTTCTTT. It codes for CASSFRSGEGGTEAFF.